What follows are 25 T cell receptor beta chains derived from one specimen sequenced in a study of response to subunit inactivated influenza vaccine (dated by TCRdb to the late 2010s). The method was RT-PCR. The run used an Illumina HiSeq 2500. Clones were called with MiXCR by TCRdb after fastp trimmed the public reads at Q25, and only in-frame beta chains were retained. When rows share a CDR3 protein, they turn into one entry using the most common DNA and genes. Within this sample are roughly 500,000 distinct CDR3 sequences, with 16% of them counted one time only. The top ten hold over 2.5% of the sample. The source material was CD4+ T cells sorted from PBMCs, sampled 23 months after vaccination. These receptors were taken from a man aged 50 to 69 who received an inactivated influenza vaccine. Donor details come from another sample of the same person, matched by shared clones.

The table lists this clonotype with a count of one. The chain links TRBV6-5 to TRBJ2-7; TRBD1 is a possible D gene (5 bases). This CDR3 is 14 amino acids long. Germline V gene sequence: CDR1 MNHEY, CDR2 SVGAGI. V lost 0 bases and J 7 bases, leaving 13 bases between the germline ends. The CDR3, as DNA: TGTGCCAGCAGTTACTCGAGGCAGGGAAGGGAGCAGTACTTC. Residues: CASSYSRQGREQYF.

The chain combines TRBV7-2 with TRBJ1-5; no firm D call. With 5 bases removed from V and 0 bases from J, the gap between germline ends came to 11 bases. CDR3 length: 15 residues. CDR1 is SGHTA and CDR2 is FQGNSA in the germline V gene. This chain's CDR3 is CASSVGRGSNQPQHF. Written as DNA, the CDR3 is TGTGCCAGCAGCGTAGGGCGCGGTAGCAATCAGCCCCAGCATTTT.

This clonotype came up many times. This chain links TRBV5-1 with TRBJ2-3; no clear D. The germline V gene has CDR1 SGHRS and CDR2 YFSETQ. The CDR3 sequence is 15 residues long. Trimming cost V 4 bases and J 0 bases, with 12 bases left between them. DNA for the CDR3: TGCGCCAGCAGCCCCGGAGTTGCAAGCACAGATACGCAGTATTTT. The encoded protein is CASSPGVASTDTQYF.

There are many counts of this clonotype. This rearrangement joins TRBV5-6 to TRBJ2-3; TRBD2 matches at 7 bases. The CDR3 consists of 13 residues. Trimming took 5 bases from V and 1 from J; bases not matched to a gene: 1. Germline-derived CDR1 and CDR2 are SGHDT and YYEEEE. The CDR3: CASRGGGTDTQYF. The CDR3, as DNA: TGTGCCAGCAGGGGAGGGGGCACAGATACGCAGTATTTT.

This clonotype was seen more than once but under ten times. A junction end diverges from the germline sequence, so it may reflect a read error. The chain combines TRBV5-8 with TRBJ2-1; no firm D call. Germline V CDR1 and CDR2: SGHTS, YDEGEE. CDR3 length: 11 residues. The CDR3 sequence: CSSTQVNERFF. The CDR3 DNA is TGTTCATCGACCCAAGTCAATGAGCGGTTCTTC.

Only a few counts were recorded for this clonotype. CDR3 bases: TGTGCCAGCAGCGTAGGTGGTAGCGGGGGGTGGAACGAGCAGTACTTC. Encoded protein: CASSVGGSGGWNEQYF. The rearrangement joins TRBV9 to TRBJ2-7; 10 bases are shared with TRBD2. V shed 0 bases and J 5 bases; nucleotides not matched to a gene: 8. The CDR3 totals 16 residues. Germline assignment: CDR1 SGDLS and CDR2 YYNGEE.

In its sample, this clonotype was seen many times. V is TRBV6-2 or TRBV6-3 and J is TRBJ2-7; 8 positions match TRBD2. CDR1 is MNHEY, CDR2 SVGEGT, per germline. The CDR3 is 14 amino acids. V lost 6 bases and J lost 1; bases outside the gene matches: 5. The CDR3, as DNA: TGTGCCAGCAGGCCCCAGCGGGAGTCCTACGAGCAGTACTTC. Translation gives CASRPQRESYEQYF.

This clonotype was recorded many times. CDR3 nucleotide sequence: TGTGCCACCAGCAGAGCTGCAAGGGACGGCTATGGCTACACCTTC. This codes for CATSRAARDGYGYTF. The chain joins TRBV15 to TRBJ1-2; maybe TRBD1 (5 bases). V dropped 1 base and J dropped 4 bases, with 13 bases sitting between them. The CDR3 is made up of 15 amino acids. Germline loops: CDR1 LNHNV, CDR2 YYDKDF (reference sequence). Together with reference TRBV15 and TRBJ1-2, the CDR3 gives the full variable domain: DAMVIQNPRYQVTQFGKPVTLSCSQTLNHNVMYWYQQKSSQAPKLLFHYYDKDFNNEADTPDNFQSRRPNTSFCFLDIRSPGLGDTAMYLCATSRAARDGYGYTFGSGTRLTVV.

V usage is TRBV28 and J usage is TRBJ2-3, with 10 bases fitting TRBD1. CDR1 MDHEN and CDR2 SYDVKM come from the germline V gene. J gave up 1 base and V 1 base, and 8 bases lay outside the gene matches. The length of the CDR3 is 18 residues. Written as DNA, the CDR3 is TGTGCCAGCAGTTTATCCGGGACAGGGGTGTGGGGCACAGATACGCAGTATTTT. This translates into CASSLSGTGVWGTDTQYF.

This chain uses TRBV5-1 with TRBJ2-1; D not certain. Germline V gene data show CDR1 as SGHRS and CDR2 as YFSETQ. V was pared by 3 bases and J by 9 bases, with 10 bases between. This CDR3 is 12 amino acids long. DNA of the CDR3: TGCGCCAGCAGCTATGGAAGGAGTGAGCAGTTCTTC. Translating gives CASSYGRSEQFF.

At least ten counts were recorded for this clonotype. This chain uses TRBV4-1 with TRBJ2-1, with TRBD1 identical over 8 bases. Germline trimming cut 3 bases from V and 4 bases from J; bases unmatched to any gene: 11. The CDR3 has 17 amino acids. CDR1 is MGHRA, CDR2 YSYEKL, per germline. CDR3 in DNA: TGCGCCAGCAGCCAGAGCCCCCGACAGGGGCTTTACAATGAGCAGTTCTTC. This translates into CASSQSPRQGLYNEQFF.

This clonotype has only a few counts. V and J are TRBV5-1 and TRBJ2-3; 8 nucleotides line up with TRBD2. Germline-derived CDR1 and CDR2 are SGHRS and YFSETQ. This CDR3 spans 18 amino acids. Trimming cost V 5 bases and J 0 bases; bases outside gene matches: 14. The CDR3 loop reads CASSAMVTSGKSTDTQYF. CDR3 sequence (DNA): TGCGCCAGCAGTGCTATGGTCACTAGCGGAAAAAGCACAGATACGCAGTATTTT.

This clonotype was seen once. This chain links TRBV29-1 with TRBJ2-3, with D maybe TRBD1 (5 bases). CDR1 and CDR2 (germline): SQVTM, ANQGSEA. The CDR3 has 13 residues. V was trimmed by 3 bases and J by 2 bases, leaving 9 bases between them. DNA of the CDR3: TGCAGCGTTGATACAGGACACACAGATACGCAGTATTTT. Its protein is CSVDTGHTDTQYF.

Turning to this clonotype: An end of the junction differs from the germline gene, which may be a read error. V usage is TRBV14 and J usage is TRBJ2-3, with D unresolved. Germline assignment: CDR1 SGHDN and CDR2 FVKESK. The CDR3 spans 13 residues. The chain's CDR3 is CASCQVTTDTQYF. The CDR3 DNA sequence: TGTGCCAGCTGCCAAGTGACCACAGATACGCAGTATTTT. The full variable domain, completed using reference TRBV14 and TRBJ2-3, is EAGVTQFPSHSVIEKGQTVTLRCDPISGHDNLYWYRRVMGKEIKFLLHFVKESKQDESGMPNNRFLAERTGGTYSTLKVQPAELEDSGVYFCASCQVTTDTQYFGPGTRLTVL.

At least ten counts were recorded for this clonotype. V and J are TRBV29-1 and TRBJ2-7; 7 nucleotides match TRBD1. Germline trimming cut 7 bases from V and 6 bases from J; bases unmatched to any gene: 9. Germline CDR1 SQVTM, CDR2 ANQGSEA. The CDR3 covers 12 residues. The CDR3 DNA is TGCAGCGCAAAAGATACAGGGGTCGAGCAGTACTTC. This translates into CSAKDTGVEQYF.

This clonotype was found a few times. The J gene is TRBJ2-7, the V gene TRBV10-3, with D perhaps TRBD1 (5 bases). The CDR3 length is 14 residues. Germline V gene sequence: CDR1 ENHRY, CDR2 SYGVKD. V was cut by 4 bases and J by 3 bases, with 13 bases left in between. The CDR3 protein is CAISVGSGNYEQYF. CDR3 DNA: TGTGCCATCAGTGTTGGTTCAGGGAACTACGAGCAGTACTTC.

The CDR3 loop is CATREGAFQETQYF. DNA of the CDR3: TGCGCCACAAGGGAGGGGGCGTTTCAAGAGACCCAGTACTTC. This rearrangement joins TRBV10-2 to TRBJ2-5; D is tentatively TRBD1 or TRBD2 (7 bases each). V was pared by 10 bases and J by 2 bases, with 17 bases between. This CDR3 comprises 14 residues. Germline CDR1 and CDR2: WSHSY and SAAADI.

The genes are TRBV7-2 and TRBJ1-4, with a possible D match to TRBD1 (6 bases). V shed 3 bases and J shed 8 bases, with 10 bases lying between them. The CDR3 is 13 residues long. Germline CDR1 and CDR2: SGHTA and FQGNSA. CDR3 sequence: CASSLQGREKLFF. CDR3 sequence (DNA): TGTGCCAGCAGCTTGCAGGGGAGGGAAAAACTGTTTTTT.

This clonotype was found many times. The chain uses TRBV25-1 and TRBJ1-6; the D gene is possibly TRBD1 (6 bases). The length of the CDR3 is 16 residues. Germline V gene data show CDR1 as MGHDK and CDR2 as SYGVNS. The V end lost 3 bases, the J end lost 10 bases, and 19 bases lay between the germline ends. CDR3 loop: CASSEGYRERRSPLHF. The CDR3 DNA reads as TGTGCCAGCAGTGAGGGTTACAGGGAGAGGAGATCACCCCTCCACTTT.

This clonotype was seen a few times. The chain carries TRBV6-1 and TRBJ2-1, with 7 nucleotides matching TRBD2. CDR1 is MNHNS and CDR2 is SASEGT in the germline V gene. This CDR3 is 16 amino acids long. After removal of 7 bases from V and 4 bases from J, the junction contained 13 bases not matched to a gene. The CDR3 region is CASKTLAAVTYNEQFF. The CDR3 coding sequence is TGTGCCAGCAAAACGCTAGCGGCCGTTACTTACAATGAGCAGTTCTTC.

This clonotype was counted a few times. V and J are TRBV21-1 and TRBJ2-1; the D call TRBD2 from the table was never checked on the DNA. TRBV21-1 has pseudogene status. The length of the CDR3 is 14 residues. The CDR3: CASSPLPSYNEQFF. The CDR3 DNA reads as TGTGCCAGCAGCCCCCTCCCCTCCTACAATGAGCAGTTCTTC.

V is TRBV12-3 or TRBV12-4 and J is TRBJ1-4; D remains ambiguous. The CDR3 loop spans 13 amino acids. Trimming shortened V by 5 bases and J by 8 bases, and 12 bases separated the two germline ends. CDR3 sequence reads: CASSPGSKEKLFF. DNA of the CDR3: TGTGCCAGCAGTCCGGGTTCGAAGGAAAAACTGTTTTTT.

The V and J genes are TRBV7-9 and TRBJ1-1; 11 bases match TRBD1. The CDR3 totals 14 residues. Germline CDR1 is SEHNR and CDR2 is FQNEAQ (reference sequence). Trimming cost V 5 bases and J 4 bases; bases outside gene matches: 3. The CDR3 here is CASSGQGAITEAFF. The CDR3 DNA reads as TGTGCCAGCAGCGGACAGGGGGCGATCACTGAAGCTTTCTTT.

The chain carries TRBV6-1 and TRBJ2-2; D gene uncertain. Germline V gene lookup returns CDR1 MNHNS and CDR2 SASEGT. This CDR3 is 13 amino acids long. The germline V and J ends were trimmed by 11 bases and 0 bases, with 10 bases remaining between them. The CDR3 bases are TGTGCCGGTCGTCGGACGAACACCGGGGAGCTGTTTTTT. This gives the protein CAGRRTNTGELFF.

V gene TRBV20-1 combines with J gene TRBJ2-1, with D possibly being TRBD1 or TRBD2 (5 bases each). This CDR3 region has 16 residues. Trimming took off 5 bases at V and 2 bases at J, with 19 bases between the two ends. Looked up from germline, CDR1 is DFQATT and CDR2 is SNEGSKA (reference sequence). CDR3 protein: CSAPYLPGRPYNEQFF. The CDR3 DNA follows: TGCAGTGCTCCCTATCTTCCGGGACGGCCCTACAATGAGCAGTTCTTC.